Presented here are 29 T cell receptor beta chains from one specimen sequenced in a study of prognosis after radiotherapy for stage I lung cancer (dated by TCRdb to the early 2020s). The sequencer listed for this sample is Illumina HiSeq 3000. Two rounds of multiplex PCR on genomic DNA were used to amplify the TCR beta CDR3 region. The first PCR round used primers specific to each TRBV and TRBJ gene, with sequences filed in Chinese patent CN105087789A. TCRdb reprocessing: public reads trimmed at Q25 with fastp, clones called with MiXCR, in-frame beta chains kept. CDR3 protein sequences are deduplicated, and each keeps its most common genes and DNA. For this sample there are under 20,000 distinct CDR3 sequences; about 50% appear just once. The top ten hold approximately 32% of the sample. This sample comprised PBMCs, obtained before or after stereotactic body radiation therapy (not recorded which). These receptors all stem from a donor aged 50 or older with non-small cell lung cancer.

The chain couples TRBV6-4 to TRBJ2-1; 9 nucleotides agree with TRBD2. There are 16 residues in the CDR3. J gave up 5 bases and V 9 bases, and 14 bases lay outside the gene matches. CDR1 and CDR2 from the germline V gene are MRHNA and SNTAGT. CDR3 amino acids: CARLKPGLAGDNEQFF. CDR3 sequence (DNA): TGTGCCAGACTTAAACCGGGACTAGCCGGTGACAATGAGCAGTTCTTC.

This clonotype has at least ten counts. The gene calls are TRBV7-2 and TRBJ2-1; 13 nucleotides align to TRBD2. The germline V gene encodes CDR1 SGHTA and CDR2 FQGNSA. This CDR3 spans 15 amino acids. Unmatched junction bases numbered 10, after V lost 5 bases and J lost 12 bases. CDR3 sequence reads: CASSHGLAGVYGQFF. CDR3 nucleotide sequence: TGTGCCAGCAGCCACGGACTAGCGGGAGTTTATGGGCAGTTCTTC.

Comment on this clonotype: This likely stems from a read error, as it lies one base from a far larger clone. The chain is built from TRBV6-1 and TRBJ2-3, with a possible D match to TRBD1 (5 bases). Trimming shortened V by 11 bases and J by 3 bases, and 15 bases separated the two germline ends. The CDR3 sequence is 13 residues long. CDR1 MNHNS and CDR2 SASEGT come from the germline V gene. This chain's CDR3 is CAVQHGATDTQYF. In nucleotides, the CDR3 is TGTGCCGTCCAACATGGGGCGACAGATACGCAGTATTTT.

This clonotype showed up many times. The chain couples TRBV7-9 to TRBJ1-4, with 7 bases lining up with TRBD1. Trimming cost V 5 bases and J 3 bases; bases outside gene matches: 9. This CDR3 comprises 16 residues. Germline V gene lookup returns CDR1 SEHNR and CDR2 FQNEAQ (reference sequence). CDR3 DNA sequence: TGTGCCAGCAGCGAAAGGGGCCAGGGGGCTAATGAAAAACTGTTTTTT. It translates to CASSERGQGANEKLFF.

This clonotype appeared once. A far larger clone differs by one base, so this is likely a read error. The chain uses TRBV7-9 and TRBJ2-3; no definite D call. CDR1 and CDR2 from the germline V gene are SEHNR and FQNEAQ (reference sequence). CDR3 length equals 14 residues. Deletions cut 5 bases from V and 2 bases from J, with 11 bases between. This CDR3 is CASSRVVPTDTQYF. CDR3 DNA sequence: TGTGCCAGCAGCCGGGTGGTACCCACAGATACGCAGTATTTT.

Worth noting for this clonotype: This clone may be a read error of a much larger clone one base away. The V and J genes are TRBV18 and TRBJ2-2; perhaps TRBD1 as D (6 bases). The CDR3 sequence is 13 residues long. Trimming pared 1 base from V and 7 bases from J, leaving 7 bases between. CDR1 and CDR2 (germline): KGHSH, LQKENI. DNA for the CDR3: TGTGCCAGCTCACCACAGGGGGACGGGGAGCTGTTTTTT. Residues: CASSPQGDGELFF.

This clonotype counts as medium-sized. The chain combines TRBV6-2 or TRBV6-3 with TRBJ1-2; weak D call: TRBD1 (5 bases). V was shortened by 3 bases and J by 4 bases, with 9 bases between the two germline ends. CDR1 is MNHEY, CDR2 SVGEGT, per germline. The CDR3 length is 13 residues. The CDR3 region has the DNA TGTGCCAGCAGTTATGGCAGGGCCTATGGCTACACCTTC. It codes for CASSYGRAYGYTF.

V is TRBV11-2 and J is TRBJ2-3; possibly TRBD1 or TRBD2 for D (6 bases each). Germline lookup yields CDR1 SGHAT and CDR2 FQNNGV. V shed 4 bases and J shed 4 bases, with 12 bases lying between them. The CDR3 is 14 amino acids. The CDR3 DNA sequence: TGTGCCAGCAGCTCATCGGGGGCCCCAGATACGCAGTATTTT. Protein sequence: CASSSSGAPDTQYF.

This clonotype was detected many times. This chain connects TRBV6-1 to TRBJ2-3, with 9 bases that match TRBD2. CDR1 is MNHNS, CDR2 SASEGT, per germline. CDR3 size: 16 residues. Trimming took 7 bases from V and 4 from J; bases not matched to a gene: 12. The DNA of the CDR3 is TGTGCCAGCATCCAAAGTAGCGGGAGAGTCGCAGATACGCAGTATTTT. Protein: CASIQSSGRVADTQYF.

The sample holds many counts of this clonotype. The chain couples TRBV11-2 to TRBJ1-1; 9 bases line up with TRBD1. This CDR3 has 14 residues. J gave up 1 base and V 6 bases, and 3 bases lay outside the gene matches. Germline-derived CDR1 and CDR2 are SGHAT and FQNNGV. DNA for the CDR3: TGTGCCAGCAGTGCACAGGGGGCGAACACTGAAGCTTTCTTT. This translates into CASSAQGANTEAFF.

This clonotype occurred a few times. A much larger clone differs by one base, so this may be a read error. The chain couples TRBV25-1 to TRBJ1-1; no reliable D call. CDR1 is MGHDK and CDR2 is SYGVNS in the germline V gene. This CDR3 is 12 amino acids long. CDR3 DNA: TGTGCCAGCAGCAGGACCGGAACTGAATCTTTCTTT. Translated: CASSRTGTESFF.

In the case of this clonotype: A far larger clone is one base from this, pointing to a likely read error. V gene TRBV6-4 combines with J gene TRBJ2-2; D possibly uses TRBD1 or TRBD2 (5 bases each). Germline assignment: CDR1 MRHNA and CDR2 SNTAGT. There are 16 residues in the CDR3. The chain's CDR3 is CARSGLGRANTGELFF. DNA of the CDR3: TGTGCCAGAAGTGGCCTGGGACGAGCCAACACCGGGGAGCTGTTTTTT.

The chain has TRBV19 and TRBJ2-7, with D maybe TRBD1 (5 bases). The CDR3 length is 16 residues. V lost 4 bases to trimming and J lost 0 bases, with 16 bases between them. The V gene's germline CDR1 is LNHDA and CDR2 SQIVND (reference sequence). The chain's CDR3 is CASSTIDRAHSYEQYF. The CDR3 coding sequence is TGTGCCAGTAGTACTATCGACAGAGCCCACTCCTACGAGCAGTACTTC. Full variable domain (missing parts from reference TRBV19 and TRBJ2-7): DGGITQSPKYLFRKEGQNVTLSCEQNLNHDAMYWYRQDPGQGLRLIYYSQIVNDFQKGDIAEGYSVSREKKESFPLTVTSAQKNPTAFYLCASSTIDRAHSYEQYFGPGTRLTVT.

A single count supports this clonotype. The rearrangement joins TRBV20-1 to TRBJ2-3; TRBD2 is a possible D gene (5 bases). This CDR3 contains 14 residues. Germline V gene sequence: CDR1 DFQATT, CDR2 SNEGSKA (reference sequence). V lost 6 bases, J lost 0 bases, and 13 bases lay in between. The CDR3 loop reads CSARDLASTDTQYF. The DNA of the CDR3 is TGCAGTGCAAGGGATCTAGCCAGCACAGATACGCAGTATTTT.

V usage is TRBV5-1 and J usage is TRBJ2-1; unclear D gene. Germline assignment: CDR1 SGHRS and CDR2 YFSETQ. The germline V and J ends were trimmed by 3 bases and 6 bases, with 22 bases remaining between them. The CDR3 runs 17 residues. CDR3 in amino acids: CASSCSPYASLSNEQFF. The CDR3 DNA sequence: TGCGCCAGCAGCTGTAGTCCTTACGCTTCCCTCTCCAATGAGCAGTTCTTC.

In its sample, this clonotype ranks as medium-sized (0.01 to 0.1%). This chain connects TRBV12-3 or TRBV12-4 to TRBJ2-1; 15 bases are shared with TRBD2. V was clipped by 5 bases and J by 0 bases; unmatched bases: 5. CDR3 length: 18 amino acids. DNA for the CDR3: TGTGCCAGCAGTCCTAAGGGACTAGCGGGGGGCTCCTACAATGAGCAGTTCTTC. It yields the protein CASSPKGLAGGSYNEQFF.

The genes are TRBV30 and TRBJ2-7; 7 bases map to TRBD2. The CDR3 is 13 residues long. With 6 bases clipped from V and 3 bases from J, the junction kept 8 bases outside the gene matches. The germline V gene has CDR1 GTSNPN and CDR2 SVGIG (reference sequence). The CDR3 spells CACLASGLYEQYF. The CDR3, as DNA: TGTGCCTGTCTAGCTAGCGGACTCTACGAGCAGTACTTC.

This clonotype was detected a few times. A much larger clone differs by one base, so this may be a read error. The genes are TRBV6-5 and TRBJ2-7; D gene uncertain. There are 15 residues in the CDR3. Germline CDR1 and CDR2: MNHEY and SVGAGI. The CDR3 spells CARSYSQSFYYEQYF. The CDR3 region has the DNA TGTGCCCGCAGTTACAGCCAGTCTTTTTATTACGAGCAGTACTTC.

V gene TRBV28 combines with J gene TRBJ1-2, with 8 bases fitting TRBD1. The CDR3 loop spans 15 amino acids. The V gene's germline CDR1 is MDHEN and CDR2 SYDVKM. Trimming cost V 6 bases and J 1 base; bases outside gene matches: 7. CDR3 residues: CASRSRGRSNYGYTF. CDR3 nucleotides: TGTGCCAGCAGATCCAGGGGGCGCAGTAACTATGGCTACACCTTC.

This clonotype was recorded at least ten times. V usage is TRBV30 and J usage is TRBJ1-1, with TRBD1 matching over 8 bases. The germline V gene has CDR1 GTSNPN and CDR2 SVGIG (reference sequence). V was clipped by 1 base and J by 6 bases; unmatched bases: 4. CDR3 length equals 13 residues. The CDR3: CAWSGDRRAEAFF. The CDR3 nucleotides read TGTGCCTGGAGTGGGGACAGGCGTGCTGAAGCTTTCTTT.

This clonotype was seen repeatedly, ten times or more. The chain joins TRBV7-2 to TRBJ2-7; D is unclear. The CDR3 spans 15 residues. Germline CDR1 and CDR2: SGHTA and FQGNSA. Between the trimmed V and J ends, which lost 1 base and 6 bases, there was a span of 16 bases. In nucleotides, the CDR3 is TGTGCCAGCAGCTTAGATCTTGTAGGGTCCGCCGAGCAGTACTTC. This gives the protein CASSLDLVGSAEQYF. Using reference TRBV7-2 and TRBJ2-7 for the parts outside the CDR3, the full variable domain is GAGVSQSPSNKVTEKGKDVELRCDPISGHTALYWYRQSLGQGLEFLIYFQGNSAPDKSGLPSDRFSAERTGGSVSTLTIQRTQQEDSAVYLCASSLDLVGSAEQYFGPGTRLTVT.

At least ten counts were recorded for this clonotype. This rearrangement joins TRBV11-2 to TRBJ2-6, with D maybe TRBD1 (6 bases). The germline V gene has CDR1 SGHAT and CDR2 FQNNGV. The germline V and J ends were trimmed by 5 bases and 0 bases, with 23 bases remaining between them. This CDR3 comprises 20 residues. The CDR3 region is CASSPRTWTDRTSGANVLTF. CDR3 coding DNA: TGTGCCAGCAGCCCACGGACATGGACAGACCGGACCTCTGGGGCCAACGTCCTGACTTTC.

This clonotype was detected many times. The chain employs TRBV28 and TRBJ2-3; 8 positions agree with TRBD2. The CDR3 extends over 15 amino acids. CDR1 is MDHEN and CDR2 is SYDVKM in the germline V gene. After removal of 2 bases from V and 5 bases from J, the junction contained 6 bases not matched to a gene. This CDR3 is CASSLAGTRGDTQYF. CDR3 DNA sequence: TGTGCCAGCAGTTTAGCCGGGACTAGGGGAGATACGCAGTATTTT.

This clonotype was seen many times. CDR3 nucleotides: TGCGCCAGCAGCCCAGGGGAAGCTGGGGCCAACGTCCTGACTTTC. Protein sequence: CASSPGEAGANVLTF. The rearrangement joins TRBV5-1 to TRBJ2-6; a weak D match, TRBD1 (6 bases). From germline, CDR1 is SGHRS and CDR2 YFSETQ. V was trimmed by 4 bases and J by 2 bases, leaving 10 bases between them. The CDR3 runs to 15 residues.

About this clonotype: Being one base from a much bigger clone, this may be a read error. This chain connects TRBV18 to TRBJ2-7, with 9 nucleotides matching TRBD1. This CDR3 has 17 amino acids. From germline, CDR1 is KGHSH and CDR2 LQKENI. Trimming took 3 bases from V and 9 from J; bases not matched to a gene: 18. This CDR3 is CASSPGTRGTGRDGQYF. CDR3 bases: TGTGCCAGCTCACCTGGAACGCGAGGGACAGGGAGGGACGGGCAGTACTTC.

The CDR3 is CASAGTGAGMAQYF. In DNA form, the CDR3 reads TGTGCCAGCGCCGGGACAGGGGCGGGGATGGCCCAGTACTTC. The chain is built from TRBV19 and TRBJ2-7; 10 nucleotides match TRBD1. Per germline, CDR1 LNHDA and CDR2 SQIVND (reference sequence). V gave up 9 bases and J gave up 10 bases; unmatched junction bases: 15. The CDR3 sequence is 14 residues long.

This sequence joins TRBV6-9 and TRBJ2-3; D may be TRBD2 (5 bases). The CDR3 length is 15 residues. Germline V gene data show CDR1 as MNHGY and CDR2 as SVAAGI. V was cut by 3 bases and J by 2 bases, with 12 bases left in between. CDR3 nucleotide sequence: TGTGCCAGCAGTTACTCTGGGAGTTACACAGATACGCAGTATTTT. It is translated as CASSYSGSYTDTQYF.

There are many counts of this clonotype. V is TRBV11-2 and J is TRBJ1-1, with a weak D call TRBD1 (5 bases). Trimming cost V 7 bases and J 1 base, with 13 bases left between them. Germline CDR1 reads SGHAT; CDR2 reads FQNNGV. CDR3 length: 14 residues. CDR3 DNA sequence: TGTGCCAGCATGCCTGGGGGAGCGAACACTGAAGCTTTCTTT. It encodes CASMPGGANTEAFF.

About this clonotype: With a far larger clone one base away, a read error is the likely cause. The rearrangement uses TRBV5-1 and TRBJ2-7; weak D call: TRBD1 (7 bases). Germline V lookup: CDR1 SGHRS, CDR2 YFSETQ. This CDR3 has 13 residues. Trimming took off 4 bases at V and 7 bases at J, with 15 bases between the two ends. The DNA of the CDR3 is TGCGCCAGCAGCCCCAGGGGGGTCGATGAGCAGTACTTC. Translated, it gives CASSPRGVDEQYF.